These T cell receptor beta chains were read from a single sample in a study of T cell repertoires in cytomegalovirus infection. Via MiXCR, TCRdb re-called the reads, giving one row per CDR3 protein. The sample carries roughly 920,000 distinct CDR3 sequences, approximately 31% recorded once. For these receptors, no antigen is known. The specimen comprised cultured CD8+ T cells from PBMCs, sampled from culture after CMV antigen stimulation. The receptors were gathered from a human donor in good health (CMV status not recorded). Some clones in this sample may be carry-over from other donors' samples. Both conserved end residues are trimmed from each CDR3. The order of the fields is J gene, V gene, CDR3 protein.

j_gene: TRBJ2-1; v_gene: TRBV13; CDR3aa: ASSSSGANYNEQF
j_gene: TRBJ1-1; v_gene: TRBV7-6; CDR3aa: ASSLAQGKGNTEAF
j_gene: TRBJ2-1; v_gene: TRBV4-2; CDR3aa: ASSPLGTASWDEQF
j_gene: TRBJ2-5; v_gene: TRBV7-9; CDR3aa: ASRLGGAKETQY
j_gene: TRBJ1-4; v_gene: TRBV14; CDR3aa: ASSQDRVKLF
j_gene: TRBJ1-1; v_gene: TRBV6-5; CDR3aa: ASSYSGSGGEAF
j_gene: TRBJ1-1; v_gene: TRBV6-5; CDR3aa: ASSYTEGDTEAF
j_gene: TRBJ2-1; v_gene: TRBV9; CDR3aa: ASSVGSGALNEQF
j_gene: TRBJ1-1; v_gene: TRBV5-1; CDR3aa: ASSPDRRGHLEAF
j_gene: TRBJ2-3; v_gene: TRBV7-9; CDR3aa: ASSRRGAGTDTQY
j_gene: TRBJ2-3; v_gene: TRBV12-3/TRBV12-4; CDR3aa: ASSPSGGQADTQY
j_gene: TRBJ2-1; v_gene: TRBV9; CDR3aa: ASSVYRGPGYNEQF
j_gene: TRBJ1-5; v_gene: TRBV5-5; CDR3aa: ASSLTANRDQPQH
j_gene: TRBJ2-1; v_gene: TRBV29-1; CDR3aa: SVVSFEEGAYNEQF
j_gene: TRBJ1-5; v_gene: TRBV7-9; CDR3aa: ASSFASRERSNQPQH
j_gene: TRBJ2-7; v_gene: TRBV27; CDR3aa: ASSKIPGRAVAGGKYEQY
j_gene: TRBJ2-7; v_gene: TRBV6-1; CDR3aa: ASSEEDRRPYEQY
j_gene: TRBJ2-3; v_gene: TRBV24-1; CDR3aa: ATSESDRGPDTQY
j_gene: TRBJ1-1; v_gene: TRBV12-3/TRBV12-4; CDR3aa: ASSSWSGTPNTEAF
j_gene: TRBJ1-2; v_gene: TRBV6-1; CDR3aa: ASSLTGWYGYT
j_gene: TRBJ1-1; v_gene: TRBV7-2; CDR3aa: ASSDRLRGLAEAF
j_gene: TRBJ2-3; v_gene: TRBV7-9; CDR3aa: ASSSRGGNTDTQY
j_gene: TRBJ1-4; v_gene: TRBV5-4; CDR3aa: ASSSAPRQGGIEKLF
j_gene: TRBJ2-7; v_gene: TRBV20-1; CDR3aa: SASDGGFNYEQY
j_gene: TRBJ2-1; v_gene: TRBV7-6; CDR3aa: ASSLAEARPPYNEQF
j_gene: TRBJ2-5; v_gene: TRBV7-6; CDR3aa: ASSFLAGVPETQY
j_gene: TRBJ2-7; v_gene: TRBV7-6; CDR3aa: ASSSGGDGYEQY
j_gene: TRBJ2-3; v_gene: TRBV14; CDR3aa: ASSQDRTTTDTQY